These T cell receptor beta chains were read from a single sample in a study of cytomegalovirus exposure and HLA in healthy donors. The repertoire was sequenced with immunoSEQ multiplex PCR; TCRdb's copy has only in-frame clones and lacks some. Altogether 130,000 to 150,000 clones are present, about three quarters being singletons, with the ten largest covering 6.5% to 7%. Sequenced: PBMCs. The receptors derive from a man aged 35 to 55 in good health and CMV-seropositive. CDR3s leave out the opening cysteine and the closing phenylalanine or tryptophan. The order of the fields is CDR3 protein, clone size, V gene, J gene. Clone size, where shown, is once, few, many, or a class for clones that have expanded.

CDR3 protein: ASSIAGNTEAF
clone size: -
V gene: TRBV9
J gene: TRBJ1-1

CDR3 protein: AWRSGIVGELF
clone size: -
V gene: TRBV30
J gene: TRBJ2-2

CDR3 protein: ASSQLQGADGYT
clone size: few
V gene: TRBV5-8
J gene: TRBJ1-2

CDR3 protein: ASSTGITEAF
clone size: few
V gene: TRBV6-5
J gene: TRBJ1-1

CDR3 protein: ASSLQGAFDYGYT
clone size: -
V gene: TRBV5-6
J gene: TRBJ1-2

CDR3 protein: ASSYRDSPYEQY
clone size: -
V gene: TRBV7-9
J gene: TRBJ2-7

CDR3 protein: ASSLVQAYEQY
clone size: -
V gene: TRBV28
J gene: TRBJ2-7

CDR3 protein: ASSPPTGAPGEAF
clone size: -
V gene: TRBV6-5
J gene: TRBJ1-1

CDR3 protein: ASRGGASGELF
clone size: -
V gene: TRBV28
J gene: TRBJ2-2

CDR3 protein: ASSARDRGAETQY
clone size: once
V gene: TRBV9
J gene: TRBJ2-5

CDR3 protein: ASSLGVAGDTGELF
clone size: -
V gene: TRBV5-1
J gene: TRBJ2-2

CDR3 protein: ASSPPATYEQY
clone size: -
V gene: TRBV7-9
J gene: TRBJ2-7

CDR3 protein: ASSFTTGSGELF
clone size: -
V gene: TRBV19
J gene: TRBJ2-2

CDR3 protein: ASSATTGDEAF
clone size: -
V gene: TRBV19
J gene: TRBJ1-1

CDR3 protein: AWSVRTGVNQPQH
clone size: -
V gene: TRBV30
J gene: TRBJ1-5

CDR3 protein: ASSHVPDSNYEQY
clone size: -
V gene: TRBV4-2
J gene: TRBJ2-7

CDR3 protein: ASSPDRAGYT
clone size: few
V gene: TRBV11-2
J gene: TRBJ1-2

CDR3 protein: ASSITPSAHEQY
clone size: -
V gene: TRBV19
J gene: TRBJ2-7

CDR3 protein: ASSPPTGGTMGQF
clone size: -
V gene: TRBV28
J gene: TRBJ2-1

CDR3 protein: ASSEGDSRDTQY
clone size: -
V gene: TRBV19
J gene: TRBJ2-3